This T cell receptor (beta chain) originates from a study of T cells in tuberculosis. Sorting used thawed, overnight-rested PBMC stained with anti-CD3, a viability dye and GMM-loaded CD1B tetramer. C32 glucose monomycolate from Rhodococcus equi was loaded onto the CD1B tetramers. PBMC for tetramer sorting were first depleted of CD14-expressing monocytes. Tetramer-negative cells, some 95,000 per donor, were also sorted. Chain pairing is unknown; alpha and beta were sequenced separately. The assay was immunoSEQ multiplex PCR, and TCRdb's table has in-frame clones only and misses some. The table records tens of thousands of clones, approximately 90% of them present only once. In this sample, this clone turned up a few times. Study-wide points: The stringent gate may have excluded weak CD1B-GMM tetramer binders.

The CDR3 totals 11 residues. Germline V gene lookup returns CDR1 MNHNY and CDR2 SVGAGI (reference sequence). V was shortened by 8 bases and J by 6 bases, with 8 bases between the two germline ends. The material sequenced was CD1b-GMM tetramer-negative cells sorted from PBMCs. The chain carries TRBV6-6 and TRBJ2-1, with a weak D call TRBD2 (6 bases). The TCR was taken from an adult woman with latent tuberculosis. CDR3 protein: CASEGGNEQFF. CDR3 in DNA: TGTGCCAGCGAGGGAGGCAATGAGCAGTTCTTC.